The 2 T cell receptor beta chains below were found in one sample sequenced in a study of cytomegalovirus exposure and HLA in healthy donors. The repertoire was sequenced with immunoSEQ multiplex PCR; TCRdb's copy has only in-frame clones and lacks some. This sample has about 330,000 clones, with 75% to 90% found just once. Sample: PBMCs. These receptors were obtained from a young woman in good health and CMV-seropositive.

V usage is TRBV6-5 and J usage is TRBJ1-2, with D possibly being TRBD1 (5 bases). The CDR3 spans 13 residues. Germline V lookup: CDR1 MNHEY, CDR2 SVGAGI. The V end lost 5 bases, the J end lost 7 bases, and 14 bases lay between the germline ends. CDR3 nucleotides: TGTGCCAGCAGTCAACAGGCGTTCCGTGGCTACACCTTC. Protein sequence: CASSQQAFRGYTF.

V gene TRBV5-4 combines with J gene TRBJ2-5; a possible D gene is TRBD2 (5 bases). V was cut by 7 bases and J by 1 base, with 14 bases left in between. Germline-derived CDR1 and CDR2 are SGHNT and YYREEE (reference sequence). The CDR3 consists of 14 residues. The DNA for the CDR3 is TGTGCCAGCTCACCGGGGTATTCCCAAGAGACCCAGTACTTC. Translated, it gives CASSPGYSQETQYF. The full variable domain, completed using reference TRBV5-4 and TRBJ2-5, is ETGVTQSPTHLIKTRGQQVTLRCSSQSGHNTVSWYQQALGQGPQFIFQYYREEENGRGNFPPRFSGLQFPNYSSELNVNALELDDSALYLCASSPGYSQETQYFGPGTRLLVL.